Below, 12 T cell receptor beta chains from the same sample are listed, as sequenced in a study of T-cell reconstitution after alpha-beta-depleted transplantation in children. The TCRbeta library was prepared with unique molecular identifiers. From the PCR reads, TCRdb called clonotypes with MiXCR, one entry per CDR3 protein. In the table there are fewer than 550,000 distinct CDR3 sequences, around 10% of which are singletons. Sequenced here: PBMCs, mostly from graft donor cells, sampled 180 days after TCRalphabeta/CD19-depleted stem cell transplant. The receptors shown here come from a female patient aged 2 to 10 who had a stem cell transplant for aplastic anemia, so the T cells may come from the graft donor.

The rearrangement joins TRBV11-2 to TRBJ2-5; D not resolved. CDR3 length: 13 residues. Trimming removed 2 bases from V and 0 bases from J, with 4 bases in between. Germline V CDR1 and CDR2: SGHAT, FQNNGV. The CDR3 protein is CASSLLDQETQYF. DNA for the CDR3: TGTGCCAGCAGCTTACTCGACCAAGAGACCCAGTACTTC.

In this sample, this clonotype turned up once. The chain combines TRBV7-3 with TRBJ2-1; maybe TRBD1 (6 bases). The CDR3 spans 15 residues. Germline V gives CDR1 SGHTA, CDR2 FQGTGA. V lost 0 bases and J lost 6, with 12 bases in between. CDR3 loop: CASSLTIQGSNEQFF. The CDR3 DNA reads as TGTGCCAGCAGCTTAACGATCCAGGGGAGCAATGAGCAGTTCTTC.

The chain joins TRBV9 to TRBJ2-1; TRBD1 is a possible D gene (9 bases). The CDR3 runs to 20 residues. V was clipped by 0 bases and J by 10 bases, with 32 bases between them. The germline V gene encodes CDR1 SGDLS and CDR2 YYNGEE. The CDR3 DNA sequence: TGTGCCAGCAGCGTAGAAAGGGGGACAGGGTGGCTAGCGGGCTTTCAGGAGCAGTTCTTC. Encoded protein: CASSVERGTGWLAGFQEQFF.

This clonotype was detected a few times. The chain links TRBV5-1 to TRBJ1-4; D is ambiguous. CDR3 length: 14 residues. Trimming stripped 6 bases from V and 0 bases from J, with 9 bases between. CDR1 is SGHRS and CDR2 is YFSETQ in the germline V gene. The CDR3: CASTKAPTNEKLFF. For the CDR3, the DNA is TGCGCCAGCACCAAGGCCCCAACTAATGAAAAACTGTTTTTT.

The V gene is TRBV12-3 or TRBV12-4, the J gene TRBJ1-1; 8 bases agree with TRBD1. This CDR3 comprises 15 residues. After removal of 3 bases from V and 3 bases from J, the junction contained 6 bases not matched to a gene. This CDR3 is CASSLRGQGHTEAFF. The CDR3 nucleotides read TGTGCCAGCAGTTTGCGAGGACAGGGCCACACTGAAGCTTTCTTT.

J is TRBJ2-5 and V is TRBV20-1, with D tentatively TRBD1 (6 bases). The CDR3 has 13 amino acids. Trimming shortened V by 0 bases and J by 3 bases, and 8 bases separated the two germline ends. The germline V gene encodes CDR1 DFQATT and CDR2 SNEGSKA (reference sequence). CDR3 amino acids: CSARDGTKETQYF. For the CDR3, the DNA is TGCAGTGCTAGAGATGGGACAAAAGAGACCCAGTACTTC.

J is TRBJ2-5 and V is TRBV28, with 9 positions matching TRBD1. CDR1 and CDR2 from the germline V gene are MDHEN and SYDVKM. The ends lost 5 bases at V and 5 bases at J; junction bases unmatched: 9. The CDR3 extends over 15 amino acids. The CDR3 reads CASSLQGQGRETQYF. The DNA of the CDR3 is TGTGCCAGCAGTCTCCAGGGACAGGGTCGCGAGACCCAGTACTTC.

A few counts support this clonotype. This chain uses TRBV20-1 with TRBJ2-7; 8 bases match TRBD1. Germline-derived CDR1 and CDR2 are DFQATT and SNEGSKA (reference sequence). The CDR3 is 16 amino acids. V lost 0 bases, J lost 2 bases, and 9 bases stayed unmatched. DNA for the CDR3: TGCAGTGCTAGAGATTCCCGACAGGGGCAACCCTACGAGCAGTACTTC. Protein sequence: CSARDSRQGQPYEQYF.

This sequence joins TRBV7-9 and TRBJ2-6; a weak D match, TRBD2 (6 bases). V gave up 6 bases and J gave up 0 bases, with 15 bases separating them. Germline loops: CDR1 SEHNR, CDR2 FQNEAQ (reference sequence). This CDR3 region has 17 residues. CDR3 region: CASRSLATASGANVLTF. CDR3 bases: TGTGCCAGCAGATCGCTAGCGACGGCCTCTGGGGCCAACGTCCTGACTTTC.

In this sample, this clonotype turned up a few times. The V call is TRBV7-6, the J call TRBJ2-7; perhaps TRBD2 as D (6 bases). Trimming shortened V by 2 bases and J by 5 bases, and 22 bases separated the two germline ends. The CDR3 extends over 17 amino acids. Germline assignment: CDR1 SGHVS and CDR2 FNYEAQ. CDR3 sequence: CASSLNLLKGEDHEQYF. The CDR3 DNA sequence: TGTGCCAGCAGCTTAAATCTGTTGAAAGGGGAGGACCACGAGCAGTACTTC.

This chain connects TRBV5-1 to TRBJ2-2; 14 nucleotides agree with TRBD2. Germline assignment: CDR1 SGHRS and CDR2 YFSETQ. The CDR3 loop spans 17 amino acids. Losses at the gene ends were 3 bases for V and 6 bases for J; bases not matched to a gene: 7. The CDR3, as DNA: TGCGCCAGCAGCTCCCCGGGACTAGCGGGAGTCCCCGGGGAGCTGTTTTTT. Translated: CASSSPGLAGVPGELFF. Full variable domain (remainder filled in from reference TRBV5-1 and TRBJ2-2): KAGVTQTPRYLIKTRGQQVTLSCSPISGHRSVSWYQQTPGQGLQFLFEYFSETQRNKGNFPGRFSGRQFSNSRSEMNVSTLELGDSALYLCASSSPGLAGVPGELFFGEGSRLTVL.

The genes are TRBV20-1 and TRBJ2-1; 9 positions match TRBD1. Germline CDR1 reads DFQATT; CDR2 reads SNEGSKA (reference sequence). The CDR3 contains 16 residues. After removal of 0 bases from V and 3 bases from J, the junction contained 6 bases not matched to a gene. The CDR3 DNA is TGCAGTGCTAGAGACGCGGACAGGGGCTGCTACAATGAGCAGTTCTTC. Amino acid sequence: CSARDADRGCYNEQFF.